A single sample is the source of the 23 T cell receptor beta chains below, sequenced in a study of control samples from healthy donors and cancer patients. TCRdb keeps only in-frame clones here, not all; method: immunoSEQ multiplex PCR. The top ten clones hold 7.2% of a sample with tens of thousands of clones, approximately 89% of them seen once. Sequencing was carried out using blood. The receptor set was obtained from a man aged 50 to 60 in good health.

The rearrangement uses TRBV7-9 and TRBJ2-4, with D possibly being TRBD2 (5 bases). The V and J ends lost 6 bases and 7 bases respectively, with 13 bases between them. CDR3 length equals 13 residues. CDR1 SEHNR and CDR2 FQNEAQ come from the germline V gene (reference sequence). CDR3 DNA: TGTGCCAGCAGTAGAGCCGGAGGCAACATTCAGTACTTC. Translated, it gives CASSRAGGNIQYF.

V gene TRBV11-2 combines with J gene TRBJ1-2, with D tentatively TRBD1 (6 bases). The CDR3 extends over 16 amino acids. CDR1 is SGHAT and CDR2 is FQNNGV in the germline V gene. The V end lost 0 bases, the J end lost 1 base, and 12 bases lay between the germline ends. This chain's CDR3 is CASSLDGGQFNYGYTF. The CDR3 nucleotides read TGTGCCAGCAGCTTAGATGGAGGACAGTTTAACTATGGCTACACCTTC.

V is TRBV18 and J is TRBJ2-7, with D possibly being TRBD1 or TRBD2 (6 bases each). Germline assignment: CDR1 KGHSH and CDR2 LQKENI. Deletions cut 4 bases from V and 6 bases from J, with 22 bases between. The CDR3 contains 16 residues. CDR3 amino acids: CASSLLGGGEEAEQYF. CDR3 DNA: TGTGCCAGCTCACTCTTGGGGGGCGGTGAGGAGGCCGAGCAGTACTTC.

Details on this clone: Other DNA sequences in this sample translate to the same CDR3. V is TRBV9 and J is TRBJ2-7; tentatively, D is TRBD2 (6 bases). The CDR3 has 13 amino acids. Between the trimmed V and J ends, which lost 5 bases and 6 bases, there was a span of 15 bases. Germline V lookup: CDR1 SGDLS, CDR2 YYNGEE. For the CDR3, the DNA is TGTGCCAGCAGTGGTCGGAGGGGACCCGAGCAGTACTTC. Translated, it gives CASSGRRGPEQYF.

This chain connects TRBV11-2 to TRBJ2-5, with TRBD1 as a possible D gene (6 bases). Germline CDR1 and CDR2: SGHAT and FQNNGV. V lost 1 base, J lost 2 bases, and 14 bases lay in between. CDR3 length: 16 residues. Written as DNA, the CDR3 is TGTGCCAGCAGCTTAGCTAGGACAGCCCAACAAGAGACCCAGTACTTC. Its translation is CASSLARTAQQETQYF.

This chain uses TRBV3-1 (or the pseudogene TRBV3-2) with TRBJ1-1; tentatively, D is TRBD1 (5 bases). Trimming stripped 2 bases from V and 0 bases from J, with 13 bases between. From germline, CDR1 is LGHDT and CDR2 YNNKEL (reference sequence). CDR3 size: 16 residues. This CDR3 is CASSQTPGDLNTEAFF. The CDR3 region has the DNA TGTGCCAGCAGCCAAACCCCGGGGGACTTGAACACTGAAGCTTTCTTT.

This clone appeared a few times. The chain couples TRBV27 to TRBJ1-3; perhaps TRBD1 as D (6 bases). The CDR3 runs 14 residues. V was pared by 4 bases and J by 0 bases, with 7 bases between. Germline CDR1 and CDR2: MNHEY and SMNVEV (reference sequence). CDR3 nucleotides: TGTGCCAGCAGTTACAGGGCCTCTGGAAACACCATATATTTT. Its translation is CASSYRASGNTIYF.

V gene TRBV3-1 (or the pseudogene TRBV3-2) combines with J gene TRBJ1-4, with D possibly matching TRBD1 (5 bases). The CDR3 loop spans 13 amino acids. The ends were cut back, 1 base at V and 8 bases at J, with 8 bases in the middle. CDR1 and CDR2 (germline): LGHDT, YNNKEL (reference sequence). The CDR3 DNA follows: TGTGCCAGCAGCCAAGGCAGGGCCGAAAAACTGTTTTTT. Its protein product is CASSQGRAEKLFF.

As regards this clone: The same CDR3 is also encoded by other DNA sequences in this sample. In DNA form, the CDR3 reads TGTGCCAGCAGCCAAGCTGGGTCGGCGACGCAGTATTTT. This codes for CASSQAGSATQYF. The chain links TRBV14 to TRBJ2-3, with unresolved D. This CDR3 is built from 13 residues. Germline CDR1 reads SGHDN; CDR2 reads FVKESK. V was clipped by 1 base and J by 9 bases, with 11 bases between them.

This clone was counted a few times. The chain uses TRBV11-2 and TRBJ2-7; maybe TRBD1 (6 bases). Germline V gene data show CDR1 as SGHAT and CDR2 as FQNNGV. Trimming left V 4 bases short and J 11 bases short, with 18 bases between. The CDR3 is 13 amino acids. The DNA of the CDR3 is TGTGCCAGCAGCTCGCTGGGGGCCACTTTGGAGTACTTC. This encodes CASSSLGATLEYF.

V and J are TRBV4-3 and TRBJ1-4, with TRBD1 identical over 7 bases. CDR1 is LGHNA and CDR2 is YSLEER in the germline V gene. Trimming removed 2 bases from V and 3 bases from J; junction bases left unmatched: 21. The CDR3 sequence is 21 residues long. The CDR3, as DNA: TGCGCCAGCAGCCAAACGGTTACGAGGGGGCCTATCTTAGGAGCTAATGAAAAACTGTTTTTT. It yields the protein CASSQTVTRGPILGANEKLFF.

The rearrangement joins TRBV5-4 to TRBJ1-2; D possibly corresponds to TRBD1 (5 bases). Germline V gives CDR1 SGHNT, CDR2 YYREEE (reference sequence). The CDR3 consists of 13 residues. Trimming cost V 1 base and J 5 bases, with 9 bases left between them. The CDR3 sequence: CASSLPGWYGYTF. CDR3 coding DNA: TGTGCCAGCAGCTTGCCAGGGTGGTATGGCTACACCTTC.

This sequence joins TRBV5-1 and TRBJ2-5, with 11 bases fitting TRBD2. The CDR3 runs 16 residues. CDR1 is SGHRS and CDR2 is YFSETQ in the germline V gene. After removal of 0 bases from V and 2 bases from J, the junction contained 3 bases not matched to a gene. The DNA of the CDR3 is TGCGCCAGCAGCTTGGCCCTAGCGGGGGGACAAGAGACCCAGTACTTC. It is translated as CASSLALAGGQETQYF. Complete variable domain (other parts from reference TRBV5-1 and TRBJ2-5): KAGVTQTPRYLIKTRGQQVTLSCSPISGHRSVSWYQQTPGQGLQFLFEYFSETQRNKGNFPGRFSGRQFSNSRSEMNVSTLELGDSALYLCASSLALAGGQETQYFGPGTRLLVL.

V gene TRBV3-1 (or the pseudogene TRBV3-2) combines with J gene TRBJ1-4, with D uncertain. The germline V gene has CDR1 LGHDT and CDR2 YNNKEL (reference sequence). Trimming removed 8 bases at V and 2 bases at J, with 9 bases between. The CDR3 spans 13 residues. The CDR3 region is CASHGSTNEKLFF. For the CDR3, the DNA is TGTGCCAGCCACGGGTCTACTAATGAAAAACTGTTTTTT.

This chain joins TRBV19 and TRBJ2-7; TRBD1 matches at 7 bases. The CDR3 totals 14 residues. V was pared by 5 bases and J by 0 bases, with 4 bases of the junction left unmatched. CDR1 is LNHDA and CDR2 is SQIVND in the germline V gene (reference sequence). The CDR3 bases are TGTGCCAGTAGTCCGACAGGGCGCTCCTACGAGCAGTACTTC. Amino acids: CASSPTGRSYEQYF.

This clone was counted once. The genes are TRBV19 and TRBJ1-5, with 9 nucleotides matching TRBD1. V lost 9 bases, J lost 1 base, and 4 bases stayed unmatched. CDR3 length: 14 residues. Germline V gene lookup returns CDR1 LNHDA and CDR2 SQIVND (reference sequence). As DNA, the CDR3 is TGTGCCAGCGGGACAGGGAGGAGCAATCAGCCCCAGCATTTT. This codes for CASGTGRSNQPQHF.

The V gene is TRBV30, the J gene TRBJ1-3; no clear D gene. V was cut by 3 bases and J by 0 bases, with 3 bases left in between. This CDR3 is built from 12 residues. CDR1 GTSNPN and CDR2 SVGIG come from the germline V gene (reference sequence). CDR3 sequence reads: CAWRGSGNTIYF. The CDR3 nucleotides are TGTGCCTGGAGAGGCTCTGGAAACACCATATATTTT.

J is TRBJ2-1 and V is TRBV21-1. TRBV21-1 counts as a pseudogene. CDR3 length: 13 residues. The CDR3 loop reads CASWGANYNEQFF. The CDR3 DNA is TGTGCCAGCTGGGGGGCCAACTACAATGAGCAGTTCTTC.

CDR3 sequence: CASRKQGVGTDTQYF. DNA of the CDR3: TGTGCCAGCAGAAAACAGGGGGTAGGCACAGATACGCAGTATTTT. The V gene is TRBV6-4, the J gene TRBJ2-3, with 8 bases that match TRBD1. The junction had 6 bases not matched to a gene; V was cut back by 6 bases and J by 1 base. Per the germline V gene, CDR1 is MRHNA and CDR2 is SNTAGT. The CDR3 sequence is 15 residues long.

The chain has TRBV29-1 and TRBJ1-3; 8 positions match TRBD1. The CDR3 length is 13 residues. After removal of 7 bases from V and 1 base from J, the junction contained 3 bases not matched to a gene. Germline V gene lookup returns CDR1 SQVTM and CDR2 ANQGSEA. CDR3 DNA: TGCAGCGGTCAGGGGGCTTCTGGAAACACCATATATTTT. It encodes CSGQGASGNTIYF.

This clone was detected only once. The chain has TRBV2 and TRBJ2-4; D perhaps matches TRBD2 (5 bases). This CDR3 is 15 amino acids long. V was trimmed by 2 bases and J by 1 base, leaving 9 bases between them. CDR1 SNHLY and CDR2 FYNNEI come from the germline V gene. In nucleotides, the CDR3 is TGTGCCAGCAGTGAAAGGTGGACTGCCAAAAACATTCAGTACTTC. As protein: CASSERWTAKNIQYF.

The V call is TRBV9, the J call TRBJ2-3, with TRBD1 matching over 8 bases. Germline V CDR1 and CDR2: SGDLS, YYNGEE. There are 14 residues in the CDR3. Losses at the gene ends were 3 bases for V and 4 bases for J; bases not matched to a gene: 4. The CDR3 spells CASSADRAPDTQYF. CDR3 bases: TGTGCCAGCAGCGCGGACAGGGCTCCAGATACGCAGTATTTT.

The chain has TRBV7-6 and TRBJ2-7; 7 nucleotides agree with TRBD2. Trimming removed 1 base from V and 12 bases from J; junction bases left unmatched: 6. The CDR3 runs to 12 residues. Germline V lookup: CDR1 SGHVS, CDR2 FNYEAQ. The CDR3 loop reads CASSLDWGGLYF. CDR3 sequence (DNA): TGTGCCAGCAGCTTAGATTGGGGGGGTTTGTACTTC.